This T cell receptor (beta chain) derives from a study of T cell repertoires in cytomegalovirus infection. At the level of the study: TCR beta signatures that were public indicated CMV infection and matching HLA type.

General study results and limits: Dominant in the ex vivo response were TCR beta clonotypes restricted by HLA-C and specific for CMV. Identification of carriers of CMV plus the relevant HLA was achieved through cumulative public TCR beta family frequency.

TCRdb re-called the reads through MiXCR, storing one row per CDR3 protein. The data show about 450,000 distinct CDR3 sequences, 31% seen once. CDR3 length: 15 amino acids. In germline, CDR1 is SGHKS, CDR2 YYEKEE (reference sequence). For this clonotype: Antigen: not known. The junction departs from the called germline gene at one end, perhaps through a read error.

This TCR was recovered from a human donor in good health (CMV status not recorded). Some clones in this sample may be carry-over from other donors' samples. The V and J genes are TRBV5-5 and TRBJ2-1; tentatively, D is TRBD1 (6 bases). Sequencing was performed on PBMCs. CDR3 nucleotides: TGTGTCAGCAGCTTACAGGGAATGGGCTACAATGAGCAGTTCTTC. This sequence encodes CVSSLQGMGYNEQFF.